Sequencing of this T cell receptor (beta chain) was carried out in a study of post-analysis software for immune sequencing data (dated by TCRdb to 2014 to 2015). The study in broad terms: Relapsing-remitting, secondary progressive and progressive-relapsing multiple sclerosis were recorded as disease courses, and subtype annotation was lacking for some patients. The patient repertoires were compared against about 10 previously published healthy control repertoires obtained from donors aged 6 to 25 years. A subset of samples was prepared in parallel using single-end sample barcoding, then pooled and co-amplified after Illumina adapter ligation.

To demonstrate the VDJtools post-analysis software, TCR beta repertoires were profiled from the peripheral blood of 10 to 15 young patients with multiple sclerosis. Multiple sclerosis patients were children and adolescents aged roughly 6 to 15 years. This clonotype was picked up a small number of times. It lacks a known antigen. Within one base of it there is no much larger clone, and no base qualities were kept. General study outcomes and caveats: The multiple sclerosis patient group was slightly younger than the control group. Significantly lower normalized Chao1 diversity was found in multiple sclerosis patients than in controls, suggesting substantial peripheral T-cell clonal expansion. Strong co-clustering of samples prepared in the same batch was shown by direct clustering with F measure, prompting a batch-effect correction.

Library generation was performed with PCR. TCRdb shows the sequencer as Illumina HiSeq 2500. Unique molecular identifiers were incorporated into TCR beta cDNA libraries to reduce PCR and sequencing biases. Approximately 500,000 cDNA molecules were obtained for every 1 to 10 million input T cells, so each molecule roughly corresponded to one T cell. The patient libraries were prepared and sequenced with the same protocol used for the earlier healthy control dataset. Within a given batch, samples were prepared together, multiplexed and sequenced on the same HiSeq lane. Under the source paper's analysis protocol: MIGEC was used to process the raw barcoded reads, and molecular identifier groups with only a single read were discarded before consensus assembly and CDR3 extraction. Clonotype tables were post-analysed with VDJtools, and diversity was normalized by down-sampling all datasets to the smallest sample size. In repertoire overlap clustering, CDR3 amino acid sequences, but not nucleotide sequences, were matched to correct batch-related cross-sample contamination. TCRdb passed the public sequencing reads through fastp at Q25 and MiXCR, retaining productive beta sequences. Identical CDR3 protein sequences are pooled into one entry, listed with their most common genes and DNA. The V and J calls were determined by TCRdb, not by the authors. The table for this sample lists about 770,000 distinct CDR3 sequences; around 45% of them were counted only once. The ten largest clones capture just under 5% of the sample.

The sequencing input was blood. The sequence was obtained from a girl aged 5-17 years with multiple sclerosis.

The CDR3 is CASSLGGSGTGVSYEQYF. Here is the DNA: TGTGCCAGCAGCTTAGGGGGGTCGGGGACAGGGGTTTCCTACGAGCAGTACTTC. The rearrangement combines TRBV7-2 with TRBJ2-4; TRBD1 fits 10 bases in the junction. The DNA end is a closer match to TRBJ2-7, so the J assignment may be wrong. Looking up the germline V gene yields CDR1 SGHTA and CDR2 FQGNSA. From its cysteine to its phenylalanine, the CDR3 spans 18 amino acids. The entry retains the CDR3 DNA only, 54 bases that are in frame from base 1.